Shown below are 27 T cell receptor beta chains from a single sample sequenced in a study of OX40 agonist ivuxolimab in advanced cancers. The protocol was immunoSEQ multiplex PCR, while the TCRdb copy is restricted to in-frame clones and leaves out a portion. The sample consists of 60,000 to 80,000 clones, roughly 82% of them appearing once. The material sequenced was CD4+ or CD8+ T cells sorted from blood, taken in a trial of the OX40 agonist ivuxolimab. The receptors derive from an adult with an advanced solid tumor such as melanoma, head and neck, liver or kidney cancer.

The chain has TRBV7-2 and TRBJ1-2; D uncertain. Trimming removed 1 base at V and 9 bases at J, with 12 bases between. Germline loops: CDR1 SGHTA, CDR2 FQGNSA. The CDR3 loop spans 13 amino acids. This chain's CDR3 is CASSLGVRDSYTF. Written as DNA, the CDR3 is TGTGCCAGCAGCTTAGGTGTTAGGGATAGCTACACCTTC.

The chain carries TRBV5-1 and TRBJ2-1; 11 nucleotides match TRBD2. J was trimmed by 13 bases and V by 1 base; bases with no gene match: 10. CDR3 length equals 15 residues. The germline gives CDR1 SGHRS, CDR2 YFSETQ. Here the CDR3 reads CASSLSSGGAVGQFF. DNA of the CDR3: TGCGCCAGCAGCTTGAGTAGCGGGGGGGCGGTCGGTCAGTTCTTC.

The chain links TRBV7-3 to TRBJ2-2; D tentatively fits TRBD1 or TRBD2 (5 bases each). V lost 3 bases and J lost 5, with 16 bases in between. Germline lookup yields CDR1 SGHTA and CDR2 FQGTGA. The CDR3 length is 16 residues. The CDR3 sequence is CASSFARGQGTGELFF. The CDR3 coding sequence is TGTGCCAGCAGCTTCGCCCGCGGGCAGGGTACCGGGGAGCTGTTTTTT.

The chain carries TRBV6-5 and TRBJ2-7, with 7 positions matching TRBD1. V gave up 2 bases and J gave up 6 bases; unmatched junction bases: 13. The V gene's germline CDR1 is MNHEY and CDR2 SVGAGI. The CDR3 consists of 16 residues. The CDR3 DNA is TGTGCCAGCAGTTACGCCTACCGACAGGGATCGGTCGAGCAGTACTTC. Its protein product is CASSYAYRQGSVEQYF.

CDR3 loop: CASSQELSWGSTLFF. For the CDR3, the DNA is TGCGCCAGCAGCCAAGAACTCTCCTGGGGGAGCACCCTGTTTTTT. This sequence joins TRBV4-3 and TRBJ1-4; tentatively, D is TRBD1 (5 bases). In germline, CDR1 is LGHNA, CDR2 YSLEER. Trimming left V 0 bases short and J 14 bases short, with 19 bases between. There are 15 residues in the CDR3.

J is TRBJ1-1 and V is TRBV7-6, with a weak D call TRBD1 (6 bases). Germline CDR1 is SGHVS and CDR2 is FNYEAQ. Trimming stripped 1 base from V and 10 bases from J, with 13 bases between. This CDR3 has 13 residues. The CDR3 nucleotides are TGTGCCAGCAGCTTAGTGGGGGGGCTCGGAGCTTTCTTT. Its protein is CASSLVGGLGAFF.

This clone was observed once. This chain joins TRBV18 and TRBJ1-2, with D possibly matching TRBD1 (6 bases). The ends were cut back, 2 bases at V and 9 bases at J, with 13 bases in the middle. The CDR3 extends over 13 amino acids. CDR1 and CDR2 from the germline V gene are KGHSH and LQKENI. CDR3 sequence: CASSPAGDGSYTF. DNA for the CDR3: TGTGCCAGCTCACCAGCAGGGGATGGTAGCTACACCTTC.

The chain is built from TRBV5-1 and TRBJ2-2; TRBD2 might be the D (6 bases). Trimming stripped 0 bases from V and 5 bases from J, with 8 bases between. There are 14 residues in the CDR3. CDR1 SGHRS and CDR2 YFSETQ come from the germline V gene. CDR3: CASSLAGRTGELFF. The CDR3 DNA reads as TGCGCCAGCAGCTTGGCAGGGAGGACCGGGGAGCTGTTTTTT.

V is TRBV19 and J is TRBJ2-7, with D unresolved. Germline loops: CDR1 LNHDA, CDR2 SQIVND (reference sequence). This CDR3 is 12 amino acids long. V shed 5 bases and J shed 1 base, with 6 bases lying between them. Here the CDR3 DNA reads TGTGCCAGTAGTGAGTCTTCCTACGAGCAGTACTTC. Translation: CASSESSYEQYF.

This clone occurred a few times. The chain is built from TRBV2 and TRBJ1-5; a weak D match, TRBD1 (5 bases). Germline CDR1 SNHLY, CDR2 FYNNEI. V lost 6 bases to trimming and J lost 3 bases, with 9 bases between them. This CDR3 has 13 amino acids. The CDR3 coding sequence is TGTGCCAGCAGAGGGGACGTCAATCAGCCCCAGCATTTT. It encodes CASRGDVNQPQHF.

The chain employs TRBV7-3 and TRBJ2-6; D gene ambiguous. The CDR3 length is 13 residues. Germline CDR1 and CDR2: SGHTA and FQGTGA. V shed 5 bases and J shed 1 base, with 3 bases lying between them. The CDR3 bases are TGTGCCAGCAGCCCATCTGGGGCCAACGTCCTGACTTTC. Amino acid sequence: CASSPSGANVLTF.

The rearrangement joins TRBV7-2 to TRBJ2-5; D gene ambiguous. Germline assignment: CDR1 SGHTA and CDR2 FQGNSA. V was clipped by 5 bases and J by 6 bases, with 10 bases between them. The CDR3 spans 12 residues. The CDR3, as DNA: TGTGCCAGCAGCCGGGCAGGACAGACCCAGTACTTC. Amino acid sequence: CASSRAGQTQYF.

The V gene is TRBV18, the J gene TRBJ1-6; 7 bases align to TRBD1. The germline V gene encodes CDR1 KGHSH and CDR2 LQKENI. After removal of 3 bases from V and 4 bases from J, the junction contained 6 bases not matched to a gene. The CDR3 contains 16 residues. The CDR3 region has the DNA TGTGCCAGCTCACCTTCCGGGACAGCATATAATTCACCCCTCCACTTT. Translating it yields CASSPSGTAYNSPLHF.

This chain joins TRBV4-3 and TRBJ2-1, with a possible D match to TRBD2 (5 bases). This CDR3 region has 15 residues. V gave up 1 base and J gave up 5 bases, with 12 bases separating them. Germline CDR1 is LGHNA and CDR2 is YSLEER. The CDR3 spells CASSQGQRADNEQFF. As DNA, the CDR3 is TGCGCCAGCAGCCAAGGTCAGAGGGCTGACAATGAGCAGTTCTTC.

J is TRBJ2-3 and V is TRBV6-6; TRBD2 aligns across 7 bases. The junction had 8 bases not matched to a gene; V was cut back by 2 bases and J by 6 bases. The CDR3 is 15 residues long. The germline CDR1 and CDR2 sequences are MNHNY and SVGAGI (reference sequence). The CDR3 loop reads CASSYRTRRWDTQYF. DNA of the CDR3: TGTGCCAGCAGTTACCGGACTAGAAGGTGGGATACGCAGTATTTT.

V and J are TRBV13 and TRBJ1-3, with no clear D. The CDR3 is 18 amino acids. V lost 3 bases to trimming and J lost 0 bases, with 18 bases between them. Germline V lookup: CDR1 PRHDT, CDR2 FYEKMQ (reference sequence). CDR3 sequence: CASSFKTNRDPSGNTIYF. The CDR3 DNA reads TGTGCCAGCAGCTTCAAAACCAACAGAGATCCCTCTGGAAACACCATATATTTT.

The chain carries TRBV7-9 and TRBJ1-1; D gene unclear. Germline V gene data show CDR1 as SEHNR and CDR2 as FQNEAQ (reference sequence). CDR3 length: 14 amino acids. V was clipped by 2 bases and J by 4 bases, with 11 bases between them. The DNA of the CDR3 is TGTGCCAGCAGCTTACGAGGCACCCCCACTGAAGCTTTCTTT. Its protein product is CASSLRGTPTEAFF.

This clone is a singleton in its sample. The J gene is TRBJ1-6, the V gene TRBV19; D might be TRBD1 (5 bases). The CDR3 totals 13 residues. V dropped 8 bases and J dropped 5 bases, with 10 bases sitting between them. Germline CDR1 and CDR2: LNHDA and SQIVND (reference sequence). Here the CDR3 DNA reads TGTGCCAGTCGGGACGGCCATAATTCACCCCTCCACTTT. This translates into CASRDGHNSPLHF.

The chain joins TRBV7-6 to TRBJ2-7; D call uncertain. CDR1 and CDR2 from the germline V gene are SGHVS and FNYEAQ. V was pared by 3 bases and J by 3 bases, with 12 bases between. This CDR3 comprises 14 residues. CDR3 in amino acids: CASSFQADHYEQYF. The CDR3 DNA is TGTGCCAGCAGCTTTCAGGCAGACCACTACGAGCAGTACTTC.

The genes are TRBV10-1 and TRBJ2-7; D not resolved. CDR1 and CDR2 (germline): WNHNN, SYGVQD (reference sequence). V gave up 0 bases and J gave up 7 bases, with 13 bases separating them. The CDR3 is 14 residues long. The CDR3 here is CASSESGSPREQYF. The CDR3 DNA follows: TGCGCCAGCAGTGAGTCGGGATCCCCACGGGAGCAGTACTTC.

This clone has a handful of counts. V gene TRBV9 combines with J gene TRBJ2-1; no reliable D call. V was cut by 2 bases and J by 4 bases, with 13 bases left in between. The CDR3 sequence is 15 residues long. CDR1 is SGDLS, CDR2 YYNGEE, per germline. The CDR3 nucleotides read TGTGCCAGCAGCGTGGTCGGGTCAGAATACAATGAGCAGTTCTTC. Translating gives CASSVVGSEYNEQFF.

The chain joins TRBV4-2 to TRBJ1-2; 8 positions match TRBD1. The germline V gene encodes CDR1 LGHNA and CDR2 YNFKEQ. This CDR3 has 15 amino acids. V gave up 0 bases and J gave up 10 bases; unmatched junction bases: 10. CDR3 region: CASSQDMGQDMDYTF. The CDR3 coding sequence is TGTGCCAGCAGCCAAGATATGGGACAGGACATGGACTACACCTTC.

The chain uses TRBV5-1 and TRBJ2-2, with D possibly being TRBD1 (5 bases). The CDR3 runs 15 residues. The germline V and J ends were trimmed by 0 bases and 4 bases, with 10 bases remaining between them. Germline loops: CDR1 SGHRS, CDR2 YFSETQ. The CDR3 bases are TGCGCCAGCAGCTTGGCTCAGGGAATCACCGGGGAGCTGTTTTTT. Protein product: CASSLAQGITGELFF.

The V and J genes are TRBV7-9 and TRBJ1-4; unclear D gene. Germline V lookup: CDR1 SEHNR, CDR2 FQNEAQ (reference sequence). V dropped 1 base and J dropped 8 bases, with 8 bases sitting between them. CDR3 length equals 13 residues. As DNA, the CDR3 is TGTGCCAGCAGCTTAGTGGGATGGGAAAAACTGTTTTTT. Translating gives CASSLVGWEKLFF.

This sequence joins TRBV6-6 and TRBJ2-7, with 7 nucleotides matching TRBD2. CDR3 size: 11 residues. V was clipped by 7 bases and J by 7 bases; unmatched bases: 4. Germline V gives CDR1 MNHNY, CDR2 SVGAGI (reference sequence). The CDR3 here is CASKGLGEQYF. CDR3 sequence (DNA): TGTGCCAGCAAAGGACTAGGAGAGCAGTACTTC.

This clone was seen a single time. J is TRBJ2-3 and V is TRBV5-1; 7 nucleotides match TRBD1. V dropped 4 bases and J dropped 1; count of bases not matched to a gene: 3. Germline V gene sequence: CDR1 SGHRS, CDR2 YFSETQ. This CDR3 contains 14 residues. The CDR3 DNA follows: TGCGCCAGCAGCGTTGGACAGGGCACAGATACGCAGTATTTT. This codes for CASSVGQGTDTQYF. The variable domain in full, with the rest retrieved from reference TRBV5-1 and TRBJ2-3, is KAGVTQTPRYLIKTRGQQVTLSCSPISGHRSVSWYQQTPGQGLQFLFEYFSETQRNKGNFPGRFSGRQFSNSRSEMNVSTLELGDSALYLCASSVGQGTDTQYFGPGTRLTVL.

The chain joins TRBV7-2 to TRBJ1-5, with D possibly matching TRBD1 (5 bases). V was pared by 3 bases and J by 5 bases, with 14 bases between. The germline CDR1 and CDR2 sequences are SGHTA and FQGNSA. There are 15 residues in the CDR3. The CDR3 DNA follows: TGTGCCAGCAGCTTCGGCGGGGACCTTTATCAGCCCCAGCATTTT. This encodes CASSFGGDLYQPQHF.